These 15 T cell receptor beta chains came from one sample sequenced in a study of T cell responses to AZD1222 COVID-19 vaccine. Sequencing used immunoSEQ multiplex PCR; TCRdb keeps in-frame clones, though not all of them. The repertoire includes about 160,000 clones, about 89% of them detected once, and roughly 3.8% sits in the top ten. The sample was peripheral blood, taken 28 days after the second AZD1222 dose. The source of these receptors is an adult who received the AZD1222 COVID-19 vaccine.

The genes are TRBV11-2 and TRBJ2-7, with 7 bases identical to TRBD2. The V gene end was trimmed by 3 bases and the J gene end by 5 bases; junction bases not matched to a gene: 10. CDR1 is SGHAT, CDR2 FQNNGV, per germline. This CDR3 contains 15 residues. CDR3 amino acids: CASSFERREHDEQYF. The CDR3 nucleotides read TGTGCCAGCAGCTTTGAACGGCGGGAGCACGACGAGCAGTACTTC.

This chain joins TRBV18 and TRBJ2-5; 7 bases are shared with TRBD2. This CDR3 contains 14 residues. The germline V gene encodes CDR1 KGHSH and CDR2 LQKENI. Trimming removed 2 bases from V and 3 bases from J; junction bases left unmatched: 3. The DNA for the CDR3 is TGTGCCAGCTCACCAAGGGACTACGAAGAGACCCAGTACTTC. This codes for CASSPRDYEETQYF.

This clone was observed a single time. The V call is TRBV6-5, the J call TRBJ1-2; D is perhaps TRBD1 (6 bases). Deletions cut 4 bases from V and 1 base from J, with 16 bases between. This CDR3 has 16 residues. Germline lookup yields CDR1 MNHEY and CDR2 SVGAGI. CDR3 region: CASSSVGQPINYGYTF. The DNA of the CDR3 is TGTGCCAGCAGTTCGGTAGGACAGCCCATTAACTATGGCTACACCTTC.

This clone was seen once. The chain employs TRBV3-1 (or the pseudogene TRBV3-2) and TRBJ2-2, with D perhaps matching TRBD2 (5 bases). Trimming stripped 0 bases from V and 7 bases from J, with 15 bases between. Germline assignment: CDR1 LGHDT and CDR2 YNNKEL (reference sequence). This CDR3 has 16 amino acids. CDR3 in amino acids: CASSQDVSARGGELFF. CDR3 in DNA: TGTGCCAGCAGCCAAGATGTGTCAGCCCGGGGCGGGGAGCTGTTTTTT.

This chain uses TRBV11-2 with TRBJ2-7, with 7 bases fitting TRBD1. The CDR3 contains 19 residues. Trimming at V came to 1 base and at J to 0 bases, leaving 15 bases not matched to a gene. Germline CDR1 reads SGHAT; CDR2 reads FQNNGV. The CDR3 region is CASSLVALTGFPISYEQYF. Here the CDR3 DNA reads TGTGCCAGCAGCTTAGTCGCGTTGACAGGGTTCCCGATCTCCTACGAGCAGTACTTC. The entire variable domain, with the rest obtained from reference TRBV11-2 and TRBJ2-7, is as follows: EAGVAQSPRYKIIEKRQSVAFWCNPISGHATLYWYQQILGQGPKLLIQFQNNGVVDDSQLPKDRFSAERLKGVDSTLKIQPAKLEDSAVYLCASSLVALTGFPISYEQYFGPGTRLTVT.

CDR3 coding DNA: TGTGCCAGCAGCTTAGGGCTTAGCGGGAGAGAGCAGTACTTC. Protein product: CASSLGLSGREQYF. V gene TRBV7-2 combines with J gene TRBJ2-7; 9 nucleotides align to TRBD2. Germline trimming cut 1 base from V and 7 bases from J; bases unmatched to any gene: 5. Germline lookup yields CDR1 SGHTA and CDR2 FQGNSA. The CDR3 has 14 amino acids.

A single count supports this clone. V is TRBV19 and J is TRBJ1-3, with 9 bases aligning to TRBD1. In germline, CDR1 is LNHDA, CDR2 SQIVND (reference sequence). The CDR3 loop spans 15 amino acids. The V and J ends lost 7 bases and 8 bases, in that order; junction bases with no gene match: 12. CDR3 region: CASTLGGTGLDTIYF. In nucleotides, the CDR3 is TGTGCCAGTACCCTTGGCGGGACAGGGCTAGACACCATATATTTT.

The chain recombines TRBV19 with TRBJ1-2; no firm D call. This CDR3 is 14 amino acids long. Germline V gene data show CDR1 as LNHDA and CDR2 as SQIVND (reference sequence). V lost 4 bases, J lost 4 bases, and 13 bases lay in between. The CDR3 DNA follows: TGTGCCAGTAGTACAAAGGGCATTCCCTATGGCTACACCTTC. This codes for CASSTKGIPYGYTF.

This chain links TRBV6-2 or TRBV6-3 with TRBJ1-1, with TRBD1 as a possible D gene (5 bases). Germline CDR1 and CDR2: MNHEY and SVGEGT. V gave up 2 bases and J gave up 5 bases, with 12 bases separating them. The CDR3 totals 14 residues. The CDR3 reads CASSYAGRETEAFF. The CDR3 DNA follows: TGTGCCAGCAGTTACGCGGGGCGCGAAACTGAAGCTTTCTTT.

V usage is TRBV9 and J usage is TRBJ2-1; the match to TRBD2 covers 9 bases. J gave up 0 bases and V 5 bases, and 15 bases lay outside the gene matches. Germline V lookup: CDR1 SGDLS, CDR2 YYNGEE. CDR3 length: 19 residues. CDR3 in DNA: TGTGCCAGCAGGGGAACCGGGACTAGCAGATCGAGCTCCTACAATGAGCAGTTCTTC. It codes for CASRGTGTSRSSSYNEQFF.

The CDR3 DNA follows: TGTGCCAGCAGTGAGGACAGCTCTGGGGCCAACGTCCTGACTTTC. Translation gives CASSEDSSGANVLTF. The chain combines TRBV6-2 or TRBV6-3 with TRBJ2-6; weak D call: TRBD1 (6 bases). V dropped 5 bases and J dropped 0 bases, with 8 bases sitting between them. The CDR3 contains 15 residues. Germline CDR1 and CDR2: MNHEY and SVGEGT.

This clone has a handful of counts. The chain uses TRBV20-1 and TRBJ1-2, with D possibly TRBD1 on 5 matching bases. The germline V gene has CDR1 DFQATT and CDR2 SNEGSKA (reference sequence). The V end was cut by 3 bases, the J end by 8 bases, with 19 bases between. The CDR3 contains 14 residues. The CDR3 DNA reads as TGCAGTGCTAGTCCCCAGCCGGGGGTTGGAGGCTACACCTTC. Protein sequence: CSASPQPGVGGYTF.

As DNA, the CDR3 is TGTGCCAGCAAGGAGGTACTCATGAACACTGAAGCTTTCTTT. It is translated as CASKEVLMNTEAFF. This chain uses TRBV6-5 with TRBJ1-1; D ambiguous. The V end was cut by 7 bases, the J end by 0 bases, with 12 bases between. This CDR3 comprises 14 residues. The germline CDR1 and CDR2 sequences are MNHEY and SVGAGI.

This chain joins TRBV19 and TRBJ2-3; no definite D call. Germline values: CDR1 LNHDA, CDR2 SQIVND (reference sequence). CDR3 length: 13 residues. V lost 6 bases and J lost 0, with 7 bases in between. The CDR3 sequence is CASRKTSTDTQYF. The CDR3 nucleotides are TGTGCCAGTAGGAAGACTAGCACAGATACGCAGTATTTT.

The rearrangement links TRBV4-2 to TRBJ1-5; no reliable D call. The CDR3 length is 15 residues. V lost 1 base to trimming and J lost 3 bases, with 10 bases between them. Germline assignment: CDR1 LGHNA and CDR2 YNFKEQ. The CDR3 is CASSQVAGPNQPQHF. CDR3 nucleotide sequence: TGTGCCAGCAGCCAAGTGGCCGGACCCAATCAGCCCCAGCATTTT.